A selection of T cell receptor beta chains follows, all from one sample in a study of cytomegalovirus exposure and HLA in healthy donors. The repertoire was sequenced with immunoSEQ multiplex PCR; TCRdb's copy has only in-frame clones and lacks some. The repertoire includes around 150,000 clones, 68% of them detected once, and less than 5% sits in the top ten. The source material was PBMCs. The receptors originated from a woman in her late teens or twenties in good health and CMV-seropositive. CDR3s include the opening cysteine and the closing phenylalanine or tryptophan. The D gene is left open where the match is weak. Clone size appears in some rows only: once, few, many, or a class for an expanded clone.

TRBD2 TRBJ2-3 NA TRBV2 TGTGCCAGCAGCTACGGGGGGGCAACAGATACGCAGTATTTT CASSYGGATDTQYF
NA TRBJ1-1 once TRBV14 TGTGCCAGCAGCCAATTTTATAGTTCTGAAGCTTTCTTT CASSQFYSSEAFF
NA TRBJ2-7 NA TRBV6-6 TGTGCCAGCAGTTACTCGGGGCAGGGCTACGAGCAGTACTTC CASSYSGQGYEQYF
TRBD2 TRBJ2-5 once TRBV6-5 TGTGCCAGCAGTTACCCACGAGGACTAGTCGGAGAGACCCAGTACTTC CASSYPRGLVGETQYF
NA TRBJ1-2 few TRBV9 TGTGCCAGCAGCGTGACCAACGCGCCTCTAGGAGGCTACACCTTC CASSVTNAPLGGYTF
NA TRBJ1-4 once TRBV25-1 TGTGCCAGCAGTGAAAACCCCATAGGCCGGGGGAGTAATGAAAAACTGTTTTTT CASSENPIGRGSNEKLFF
TRBD1 TRBJ1-2 NA TRBV19 TGTGCCAGTAGTATCCCAGGGGGCCTATCTAACTATGGCTACACCTTC CASSIPGGLSNYGYTF
NA TRBJ2-5 few TRBV5-1 TGCGCCAGCAGCTTGTGGGGGGAGCGGGAGACCCAGTACTTC CASSLWGERETQYF
NA TRBJ1-1 NA TRBV19 TGTGCCAGTAGTATAGGGCGGGGCATGAACACTGAAGCTTTCTTT CASSIGRGMNTEAFF
TRBD1 TRBJ1-5 NA TRBV28 TGTGCCAGCAGTCGACAGGGAACCCATAGCAATCAGCCCCAGCATTTT CASSRQGTHSNQPQHF
NA TRBJ2-1 few TRBV6-5 TGTGCCAGCAGTTTTAGGGGGGGATACAATGAGCAGTTCTTC CASSFRGGYNEQFF
TRBD1 TRBJ1-5 NA TRBV28 TGTGCCAGCAGTTCGAAACAGGGGGCGCGAAGCAATCAGCCCCAGCATTTT CASSSKQGARSNQPQHF
NA TRBJ2-2 NA TRBV4-2 TGTGCCAGCAGCCCCTCGAACACCGGGGAGCTGTTTTTT CASSPSNTGELFF
TRBD2 TRBJ2-4 NA TRBV2 TGTGCCAGCAGTGAAGCGTTCCCAGCGGGGGGGTTGTTATCCAAAAACATTCAGTACTTC CASSEAFPAGGLLSKNIQYF
TRBD2 TRBJ2-7 few TRBV7-2 TGTGCCAGCTCCGGGGGGGCAGGGCCTACCTACGAGCAGTACTTC CASSGGAGPTYEQYF
TRBD1 TRBJ2-3 NA TRBV7-7 TGTGCTAGCAGCTTAGGTGGGACAGGGGGAGATACGCAGTATTTT CASSLGGTGGDTQYF
TRBD2 TRBJ2-3 NA TRBV29-1 TGCAGCGTTAAAAGACTAGCGGGGTTCACAGATACGCAGTATTTT CSVKRLAGFTDTQYF
TRBD2 TRBJ2-7 NA TRBV7-9 TGTGCCAGCAGCTTAGGTTTTACTAGCGGGAGCTTACGATCCTACGAGCAGTACTTC CASSLGFTSGSLRSYEQYF
NA TRBJ2-1 NA TRBV7-9 TGTGCCAGCAGCTTACAACAGACGGAGCAGTTCTTC CASSLQQTEQFF